The 20 T cell receptor beta chains presented below share a single source sample, sequenced in a study of cytomegalovirus exposure and HLA in healthy donors. A multiplex PCR was run with 60 Vbeta primers and 13 Jbeta primers. Assay: immunoSEQ multiplex PCR; the TCRdb copy retains only in-frame clones and omits some. The table shows around 150,000 clones, with 60% to 80% occurring only once. Input material: PBMCs. These receptors were obtained from a man aged 18-30 years in good health and CMV-seropositive.

This clone was counted between two and nine times. The V call is TRBV18, the J call TRBJ2-3; 8 bases match TRBD2. Unmatched junction bases numbered 7, after V lost 8 bases and J lost 3 bases. The length of the CDR3 is 14 residues. In germline, CDR1 is KGHSH, CDR2 LQKENI. The CDR3 sequence: CASAIAGLTDTQYF. The CDR3 nucleotides are TGTGCCAGCGCTATAGCGGGGCTAACAGATACGCAGTATTTT.

CDR3 bases: TGCGCCAGCAGCCGGACAGTAGCTAACTATGGCTACACCTTC. It encodes CASSRTVANYGYTF. The genes are TRBV4-1 and TRBJ1-2; perhaps TRBD1 as D (6 bases). Germline lookup yields CDR1 MGHRA and CDR2 YSYEKL. V was cut by 4 bases and J by 0 bases, with 9 bases left in between. The CDR3 runs 14 residues.

The chain uses TRBV19 and TRBJ1-1, with D unresolved. Between the trimmed V and J ends, which lost 3 bases and 1 base, there was a span of 12 bases. The CDR3 spans 15 residues. Germline CDR1 is LNHDA and CDR2 is SQIVND (reference sequence). CDR3 nucleotides: TGTGCCAGTAGTATCCGCCCGCCGGGGAACACTGAAGCTTTCTTT. Protein product: CASSIRPPGNTEAFF.

This clone has just a few counts. V usage is TRBV18 and J usage is TRBJ1-6; TRBD1 matches 7 bases. The CDR3 loop spans 15 amino acids. With 0 bases clipped from V and 7 bases from J, the junction kept 3 bases outside the gene matches. Per the germline V gene, CDR1 is KGHSH and CDR2 is LQKENI. CDR3 bases: TGTGCCAGCTCACCACCAGACAGGGAAAATTCACCCCTCCACTTT. It codes for CASSPPDRENSPLHF.

The rearrangement links TRBV27 to TRBJ1-2; 7 bases agree with TRBD1. V gave up 6 bases and J gave up 2 bases; unmatched junction bases: 6. The CDR3 spans 14 residues. CDR1 and CDR2 (germline): MNHEY, SMNVEV (reference sequence). This CDR3 reads CASRSTGLNYGYTF. In DNA form, the CDR3 reads TGTGCCAGCAGATCGACAGGGTTGAACTATGGCTACACCTTC.

This clone has a single count. The gene calls are TRBV27 and TRBJ2-1; 8 positions agree with TRBD1. Germline CDR1 reads MNHEY; CDR2 reads SMNVEV (reference sequence). CDR3 length equals 17 residues. V trimming: 5 bases; J trimming: 3 bases; junction bases outside the gene matches: 12. The CDR3 DNA is TGTGCCAGCAGTCCACTCCTCCGGGACAGGCTCTACAATGAGCAGTTCTTC. It yields the protein CASSPLLRDRLYNEQFF.

The rearrangement uses TRBV19 and TRBJ2-1; 16 positions agree with TRBD2. The V gene's germline CDR1 is LNHDA and CDR2 SQIVND (reference sequence). The CDR3 totals 18 residues. V was clipped by 6 bases and J by 0 bases; unmatched bases: 5. The CDR3 loop is CASRSGLAGGSSYNEQFF. The CDR3 DNA sequence: TGTGCCAGTAGATCGGGACTAGCGGGGGGGAGCTCCTACAATGAGCAGTTCTTC.

This clone was seen once. The chain has TRBV11-3 and TRBJ2-5; D possibly corresponds to TRBD2 (6 bases). This CDR3 has 16 residues. CDR1 and CDR2 from the germline V gene are SGHNT and YENEEA. Trimming left V 5 bases short and J 0 bases short, with 16 bases between. CDR3 in DNA: TGTGCCAGCAGCGATTCATTACGGGAGAACCAAGAGACCCAGTACTTC. Protein: CASSDSLRENQETQYF.

This clone was seen a few times. This sequence joins TRBV11-2 and TRBJ1-2; D not resolved. Germline CDR1 reads SGHAT; CDR2 reads FQNNGV. This CDR3 is built from 15 residues. Trimming shortened V by 1 base and J by 2 bases, and 11 bases separated the two germline ends. The CDR3 DNA follows: TGTGCCAGCAGCTTAGTGTTGGCCGGGAACTATGGCTACACCTTC. This encodes CASSLVLAGNYGYTF.

The chain employs TRBV18 and TRBJ1-5; 7 nucleotides align to TRBD1. V lost 3 bases to trimming and J lost 4 bases; unmatched junction nucleotides: 9. This CDR3 comprises 16 residues. Per germline, CDR1 KGHSH and CDR2 LQKENI. As DNA, the CDR3 is TGTGCCAGCTCACCGGGACCGGGACAGACTAATCAGCCCCAGCATTTT. Translating it yields CASSPGPGQTNQPQHF.

The chain uses TRBV5-4 and TRBJ2-2; 9 nucleotides match TRBD1. The V gene end was trimmed by 4 bases and the J gene end by 2 bases; junction bases not matched to a gene: 6. The CDR3 is 16 residues long. Germline V CDR1 and CDR2: SGHNT, YYREEE (reference sequence). Written as DNA, the CDR3 is TGTGCCAGCAGCACCCGGGGACAGGGTAACACCGGGGAGCTGTTTTTT. It codes for CASSTRGQGNTGELFF.

The chain has TRBV11-2 and TRBJ2-1; 12 nucleotides align to TRBD1. CDR3 size: 16 residues. Per the germline V gene, CDR1 is SGHAT and CDR2 is FQNNGV. V shed 1 base, J shed 8 bases, and the junction held 6 bases outside the gene matches. The CDR3: CASSLVGTGGGDEQFF. The CDR3, as DNA: TGTGCCAGCAGCTTAGTAGGGACAGGGGGCGGGGATGAGCAGTTCTTC.

This clone occurred a few times. This chain joins TRBV7-3 and TRBJ2-2; TRBD2 might be the D (5 bases). The CDR3 has 12 residues. Germline V CDR1 and CDR2: SGHTA, FQGTGA. V dropped 6 bases and J dropped 3 bases, with 5 bases sitting between them. The CDR3 nucleotides are TGTGCCAGCAGGGAGGACACCGGGGAGCTGTTTTTT. This sequence encodes CASREDTGELFF.

The genes are TRBV14 and TRBJ1-1; a weak D match, TRBD1 (6 bases). Germline loops: CDR1 SGHDN, CDR2 FVKESK. Trimming left V 5 bases short and J 0 bases short, with 16 bases between. CDR3 length equals 16 residues. The CDR3 protein is CASSYYLGQMNTEAFF. The CDR3, as DNA: TGTGCCAGCAGCTACTACTTAGGACAGATGAACACTGAAGCTTTCTTT.

The chain joins TRBV6-1 to TRBJ1-2; D ambiguous. The length of the CDR3 is 14 residues. Germline V gene sequence: CDR1 MNHNS, CDR2 SASEGT. V was clipped by 2 bases and J by 2 bases, with 9 bases between them. CDR3 region: CASSESTENYGYTF. The CDR3 nucleotides are TGTGCCAGCAGTGAATCAACAGAAAACTATGGCTACACCTTC.

The rearrangement uses TRBV5-1 and TRBJ2-3; D perhaps matches TRBD1 (5 bases). There are 14 residues in the CDR3. Germline CDR1 and CDR2: SGHRS and YFSETQ. V lost 4 bases and J lost 1, with 10 bases in between. CDR3 coding DNA: TGCGCCAGCAGCACTGGACACCGCACAGATACGCAGTATTTT. It encodes CASSTGHRTDTQYF. The whole variable domain, filled in from reference TRBV5-1 and TRBJ2-3, reads KAGVTQTPRYLIKTRGQQVTLSCSPISGHRSVSWYQQTPGQGLQFLFEYFSETQRNKGNFPGRFSGRQFSNSRSEMNVSTLELGDSALYLCASSTGHRTDTQYFGPGTRLTVL.

J is TRBJ2-2 and V is TRBV7-2, with D perhaps matching TRBD2 (5 bases). The V end lost 1 base, the J end lost 0 bases, and 12 bases lay between the germline ends. Germline V gene sequence: CDR1 SGHTA, CDR2 FQGNSA. CDR3 length: 17 residues. In DNA form, the CDR3 reads TGTGCCAGCAGCTTAGACGGGGTACCCGCGAACACCGGGGAGCTGTTTTTT. Amino acids: CASSLDGVPANTGELFF.

CDR3 sequence: CASSLAVAGNTEAFF. The DNA for the CDR3 is TGTGCCAGCAGCTTAGCGGTGGCAGGGAACACTGAAGCTTTCTTT. This chain uses TRBV7-2 with TRBJ1-1; D remains unclear. CDR3 length: 15 amino acids. Germline loops: CDR1 SGHTA, CDR2 FQGNSA. V shed 0 bases and J shed 1 base, with 9 bases lying between them.

The chain has TRBV19 and TRBJ1-2; D remains unclear. The CDR3 runs 13 residues. Trimming cost V 4 bases and J 4 bases, with 10 bases left between them. The germline CDR1 and CDR2 sequences are LNHDA and SQIVND (reference sequence). The CDR3 coding sequence is TGTGCCAGTAGTAACCAGATTATCTATGGCTACACCTTC. It is translated as CASSNQIIYGYTF.

This chain links TRBV5-1 with TRBJ2-1, with a tentative D call TRBD1 (8 bases). Trimming stripped 7 bases from V and 8 bases from J, with 16 bases between. This CDR3 spans 13 amino acids. Germline V CDR1 and CDR2: SGHRS, YFSETQ. CDR3 in amino acids: CASATGGADEQFF. The CDR3 DNA reads as TGCGCCAGCGCAACAGGGGGGGCGGATGAGCAGTTCTTC. The whole variable domain, filled in from reference TRBV5-1 and TRBJ2-1, reads KAGVTQTPRYLIKTRGQQVTLSCSPISGHRSVSWYQQTPGQGLQFLFEYFSETQRNKGNFPGRFSGRQFSNSRSEMNVSTLELGDSALYLCASATGGADEQFFGPGTRLTVL.